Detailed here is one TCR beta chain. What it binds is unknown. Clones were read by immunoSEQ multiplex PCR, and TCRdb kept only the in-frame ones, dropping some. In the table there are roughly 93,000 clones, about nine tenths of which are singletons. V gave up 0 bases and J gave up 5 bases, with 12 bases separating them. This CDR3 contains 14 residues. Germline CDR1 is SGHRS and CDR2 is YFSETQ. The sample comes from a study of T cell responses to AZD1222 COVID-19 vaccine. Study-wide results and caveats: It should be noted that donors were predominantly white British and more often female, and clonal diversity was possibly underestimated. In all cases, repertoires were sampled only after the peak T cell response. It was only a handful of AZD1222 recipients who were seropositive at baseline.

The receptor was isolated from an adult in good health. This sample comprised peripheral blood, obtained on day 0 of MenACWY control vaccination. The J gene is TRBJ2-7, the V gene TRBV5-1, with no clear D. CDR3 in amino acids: CASSLGPAAHEQYF. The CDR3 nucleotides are TGCGCCAGCAGCTTGGGCCCAGCCGCCCACGAGCAGTACTTC.